This entry is about one TCR beta chain. The antigen it binds to is not known. One base away there is no much larger clone; base qualities are not given. The sample belongs to a study of cytomegalovirus exposure and HLA in healthy donors (dated by TCRdb to about 2017). Background for the entire study: In an earlier analysis of under 600 of the donors, roughly 300 Gb of sequence data and some 120 million unique TCR beta sequences from about 179 million T cells were reported. Roughly 300 gigabases of sequencing data and tens of millions of unique TCR sequences were included in an early release covering about 620 HLA-typed donors. Among the roughly 400 genotyped donors, approximately 77% belonged to the genetic ancestry cluster associated with self-reported Caucasian donors. The study aimed to test whether cataloging public T cell receptors could reveal signatures of past pathogen exposure. The study profiled the T cell repertoires of under 850 subjects by immunosequencing and related them to cytomegalovirus serostatus. A separate validation cohort of 90 to 150 different subjects was used in addition to the approximately 610-subject first cohort. To predict cytomegalovirus infection status, the study combined high-throughput TCR immunosequencing, statistical association of individual TCRs with disease status, and machine learning. To study patterns of TCR occurrence, a later analysis re-analyzed previously published TCR beta repertoires from 500 to 850 donors and added high-resolution HLA genotyping. The later analysis used no new phenotypic data to find candidate immune exposures, relying instead on TCR beta sequences and their occurrence across donors. An earlier analysis of several hundred of the donors applied high-throughput TCR beta sequencing to assess whether each TCR beta V gene segment acted as functional or pseudogenic. Alongside the repertoire data, information on donor age, sex, ethnicity and CMV serostatus was compiled. In a later genetic analysis, genome-wide SNP genotypes for about 65% of the roughly 670 donors were used, and that subset was treated as a discovery cohort. Every repertoire in the discovery cohort had been generated on one and the same sequencing platform. Both class I and class II loci were covered by HLA typing, at four-digit resolution. The number of typed donors differed by locus: about 620-630 for A, B, C, DRB1 and DQB1; approximately 540 for DQA1; some 590 for DPA1; and about 450 for DPB1. Several DR-DQ haplotypes were handled as single units for association and clustering, since linkage in the cohort was strong. Among 300 to 500 genotyped donors of the cohort, an average of around 250,000 unique TCR beta nucleotide sequences was sequenced per donor, of which approximately 19% were non-productive. The investigation overall reported the following: In a later analysis, HLA-associated TCR beta chains were found to be more clonally expanded and to have lower generation probabilities than equally common non-associated chains. Compared with the approximately 710-donor mean, donors in an Asian-associated ancestry cluster had fewer N-insertions in productive TCRs, according to a later genetic analysis. Because counts were too low, about 18 rarely observed V segments, including chromosome 9 orphons, were excluded from the earlier analysis of fewer than 650 of the donors. A group of highly shared sequence variants was considered likely to be a technical artifact of the sequencing pipeline. Immune exposure information for the cohort was limited to CMV serostatus. A further reported finding was that TCR beta sequences accurately predicted the HLA-A and HLA-B alleles for most subjects in the first cohort. In a later analysis, TCR association rates were found to vary across HLA loci, with the most associated TCRs seen for DRB1 alleles and the fewest for HLA-C alleles. In a later analysis, several top co-occurrence clusters were reported to appear linked to parvovirus B19, influenza, CMV and Epstein-Barr virus. The authors suggested that the approach could potentially be extended to other disease states and immunological phenotypes. A few of the identified cytomegalovirus-associated TCR beta chains were confirmed in vitro to be specific for cytomegalovirus antigens. An association between a missense DCLRE1C variant and V-gene and J-gene trimming of TCR beta chains was found in a later genetic analysis and replicated in an independent cohort. In an earlier analysis of 450 to 750 of the donors, most TCR beta V segments appeared in productive rearrangements about 90% or about 30% of the time, broadly matching IMGT annotations. Most CMV-associated TCR beta chains appeared to be HLA-restricted in a later analysis, and the HLA associations seemed to be driven largely by CMV exposure. The presence/absence analyses assumed that sequencing depth was roughly uniform across donors, and that assumption may not be true. A total of roughly 160 TCR beta chains were listed by the study as associated with cytomegalovirus. Linkage disequilibrium might explain the correlated functional status among segregating V segments, but an unknown experimental factor could not be ruled out. At a false discovery rate of 0.05, a later analysis linked some 18,000 TCR beta sequences to specific HLA alleles. When HLA alleles, especially DR and DQ, strongly co-occurred, attributing TCR associations to individual alleles was difficult. HLA typing was unavailable for some donors at each locus, so association tests used only the typed subset. The cohort was sequenced for TCR beta chains only, and without alpha or paired-chain data the features that could be detected were limited. The classifier was reported to diagnose cytomegalovirus status with high specificity and sensitivity in both the original and validation cohorts. Most TCR sequences were observed very rarely across donors, whereas some public TCRs were present in many individuals. Some IMGT-functional V segments, including TRBV6-2 and TRBV6-3, could not be distinguished by the 87-base-pair reads and were therefore excluded.

Receptor libraries were prepared by the immunoSEQ multiplex PCR assay. For the multiplex PCR, a mixture combining 60 forward primers for TCR Vbeta segments and 13 reverse primers for TCR Jbeta segments was used. The CDR3 region of rearranged TCR beta genes was amplified from genomic DNA with a multiplex PCR assay. The amplified TCR beta libraries were sequenced on the Illumina HiSeq System as 87-base-pair reads. As for how the authors treated the data: A later analysis counted tens of millions of unique TCR beta chains across the 700 or so repertoires, and around 9.9 million of these chains were shared by at least two donors. Raw reads were error-corrected and collapsed into unique sequences with a nearest-neighbor algorithm that merged closely related sequences to remove PCR and sequencing errors. CDR3 sequences were aligned to IMGT reference sequences to assign V, D and J gene segments. For a sequence to be retained, a match of at least six nucleotides was required to both a V gene segment and a J gene segment. Rearrangements were called productive when the CDR3 lacked stop codons and stayed in frame with V and J; all others were non-productive. CDR3 was defined according to IMGT convention as the region running from the second conserved V-encoded cysteine to the conserved J-encoded phenylalanine. Sequences without an unambiguous match to a single V gene segment were excluded from the earlier analysis of 450 to 750 of the donors. An earlier analysis of around 600 of the donors classified V segments as functional when productive rearrangements were above 56.7% and as segregating when the standard deviation between donors was above 5%. A statistical classification framework was built for diagnosing cytomegalovirus status from the catalog of TCR beta chain sequences. In a later analysis, TCR nucleotide sequences were compared against IMGT/GENE-DB human TR gene sequences so that V and J genes could be assigned. The TCRdist pipeline was used in a later analysis to assign CDR3 sequences and most-parsimonious VDJ recombination scenarios. In a later analysis, each TCR beta chain was defined by its CDR3 amino acid sequence together with its V-gene family, and reads without a unique V-gene family were excluded. As a way to deal with suspected cross-contamination and a sequencing artifact, a later analysis dropped 450 to 700 nucleotide sequences that were highly shared and had low generation probability. For each public chain, a later analysis derived a clonal expansion index from normalized ranks of inferred template counts within each repertoire. In a later analysis, generation probabilities were computed with a VDJ recombination model fitted to out-of-frame rearrangements, and the resulting probabilities were checked against IGoR. In a later analysis, TCR-TCR, TCR-HLA and TCR-CMV co-occurrence was scored with hypergeometric tests, and a repertoire-size bias correction was applied to TCR pairs. A later analysis estimated false discovery rates by permuting HLA or CMV assignments 20 times. In a later analysis, co-occurring TCRs were grouped with DBSCAN, and TCRdist sequence similarity was added when clustering was performed within HLA-allele-positive subsets. For co-occurrence clustering, repertoires with fewer than 30,000 or more than 120,000 public chains were excluded, along with five repertoires with anomalous nucleotide sharing. Here the immuneACCESS table is served through TCRdb, limited to in-frame sequences with V and J called. Missing clones are a known gap in these copies; in checked studies unresolved V genes cover under half, and the rest lacks a known reason. That table is the source of V, J and clone size, and D and trimming were worked out from the DNA. The sample table shows some 150,000 clones, and less than 80% are seen once. Approximately 2% of the sample is in the top ten clones.

The cohort comprised around 690 healthy bone marrow donors. All cohort members were sampled while nominally healthy, although unrecorded immune exposures were likely present. The donor tested CMV seropositive and was one of the 289 seropositive cohort members. Each donor provided a peripheral blood sample, and peripheral blood mononuclear cells were used for TCR beta sequencing. Genomic DNA was extracted from the blood cell samples with the Qiagen DNeasy Blood Extraction Kit. Reading from cysteine to phenylalanine, the CDR3 counts 14 amino acids. The retained sequence is limited to the CDR3, 42 bases, with the frame set at the first base. Trimming takes 3 bases off V and 4 bases off J; junction bases not matched to a gene: 5. CDR1 is given as SEHNR and CDR2 as FQNEAQ, both from the germline V gene (reference sequence).

The clonotype comes from a female donor in good health and CMV-seropositive. The sequence is built from TRBV7-9 and TRBJ1-2, with 7 junctional bases fitting TRBD1. The specimen was PBMCs. The CDR3 corresponds to CASSLGTVLYGYTF. The sequenced DNA is TGTGCCAGCAGCTTGGGGACAGTCCTCTATGGCTACACCTTC.